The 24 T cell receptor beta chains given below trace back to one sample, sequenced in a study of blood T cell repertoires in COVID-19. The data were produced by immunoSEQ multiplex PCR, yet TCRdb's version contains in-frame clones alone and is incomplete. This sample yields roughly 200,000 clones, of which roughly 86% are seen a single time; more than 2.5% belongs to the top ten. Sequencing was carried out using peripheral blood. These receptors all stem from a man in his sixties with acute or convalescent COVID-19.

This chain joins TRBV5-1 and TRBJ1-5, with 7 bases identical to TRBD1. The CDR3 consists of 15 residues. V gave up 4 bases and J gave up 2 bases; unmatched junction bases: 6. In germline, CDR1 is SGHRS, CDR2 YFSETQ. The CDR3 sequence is CASSPGGTGNQPQHF. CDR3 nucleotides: TGCGCCAGCAGCCCGGGAGGGACAGGCAATCAGCCCCAGCATTTT.

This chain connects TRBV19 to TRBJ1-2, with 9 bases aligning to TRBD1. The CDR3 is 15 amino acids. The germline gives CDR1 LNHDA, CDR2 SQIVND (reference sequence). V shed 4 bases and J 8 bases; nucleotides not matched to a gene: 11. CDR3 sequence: CASSTNRGRVEGYTF. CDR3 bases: TGTGCCAGTAGTACCAACAGGGGGCGAGTAGAGGGCTACACCTTC.

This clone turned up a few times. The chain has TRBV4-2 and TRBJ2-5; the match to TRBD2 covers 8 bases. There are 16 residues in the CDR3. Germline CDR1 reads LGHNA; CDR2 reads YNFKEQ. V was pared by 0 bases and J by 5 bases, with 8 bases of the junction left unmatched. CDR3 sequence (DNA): TGTGCCAGCAGCCAAGAGTCGGGGGGGGTCCGGGAGACCCAGTACTTC. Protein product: CASSQESGGVRETQYF.

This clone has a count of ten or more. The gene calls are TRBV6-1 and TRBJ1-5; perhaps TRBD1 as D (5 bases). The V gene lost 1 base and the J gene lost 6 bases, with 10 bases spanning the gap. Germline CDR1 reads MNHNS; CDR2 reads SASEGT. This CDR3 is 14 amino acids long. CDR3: CASSEGGGTQPQHF. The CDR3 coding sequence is TGTGCCAGCAGTGAAGGGGGAGGGACTCAGCCCCAGCATTTT.

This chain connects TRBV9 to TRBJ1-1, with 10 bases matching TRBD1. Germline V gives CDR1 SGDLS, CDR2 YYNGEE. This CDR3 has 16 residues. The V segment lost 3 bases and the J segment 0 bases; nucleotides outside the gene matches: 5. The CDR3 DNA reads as TGTGCCAGCAGCGCTGGGACAGGGGAATTGAACACTGAAGCTTTCTTT. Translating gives CASSAGTGELNTEAFF.

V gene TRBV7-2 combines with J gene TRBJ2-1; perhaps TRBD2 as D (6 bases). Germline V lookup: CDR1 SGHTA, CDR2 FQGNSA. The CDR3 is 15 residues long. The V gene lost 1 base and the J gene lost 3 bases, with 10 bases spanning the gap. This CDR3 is CASSLGAGLYNEQFF. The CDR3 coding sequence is TGTGCCAGCAGCTTAGGGGCGGGGCTCTACAATGAGCAGTTCTTC. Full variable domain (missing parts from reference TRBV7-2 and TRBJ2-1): GAGVSQSPSNKVTEKGKDVELRCDPISGHTALYWYRQSLGQGLEFLIYFQGNSAPDKSGLPSDRFSAERTGGSVSTLTIQRTQQEDSAVYLCASSLGAGLYNEQFFGPGTRLTVL.

The CDR3 DNA follows: TGTGCCAGCAGCAAAGAGGCAGGGGACCCTAATGAAAAACTGTTTTTT. Residues: CASSKEAGDPNEKLFF. The genes are TRBV21-1 and TRBJ1-4; TRBD1 was called by the table and not checked on the DNA. TRBV21-1 is designated a pseudogene. The CDR3 consists of 16 residues.

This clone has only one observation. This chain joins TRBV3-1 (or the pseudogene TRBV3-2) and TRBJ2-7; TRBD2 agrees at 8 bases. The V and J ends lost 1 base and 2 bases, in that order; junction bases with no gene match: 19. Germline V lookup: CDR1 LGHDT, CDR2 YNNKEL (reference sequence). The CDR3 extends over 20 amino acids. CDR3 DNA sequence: TGTGCCAGCAGCCAAGGTAGGATGGGACGCGGGGGGTTCTATCCCTACGAGCAGTACTTC. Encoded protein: CASSQGRMGRGGFYPYEQYF.

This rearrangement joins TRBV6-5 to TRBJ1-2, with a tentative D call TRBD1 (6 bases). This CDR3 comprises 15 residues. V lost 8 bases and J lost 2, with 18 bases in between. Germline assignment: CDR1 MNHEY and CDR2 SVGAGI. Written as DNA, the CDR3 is TGTGCCAGCCAACCTTCTTGGCAGGGGAACTATGGCTACACCTTC. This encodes CASQPSWQGNYGYTF.

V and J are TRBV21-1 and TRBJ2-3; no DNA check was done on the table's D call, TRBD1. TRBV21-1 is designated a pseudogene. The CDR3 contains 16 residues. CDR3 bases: TGTGCCAGCAGCAGGGGTGACAGGGTGGCCACAGATACGCAGTATTTT. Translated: CASSRGDRVATDTQYF.

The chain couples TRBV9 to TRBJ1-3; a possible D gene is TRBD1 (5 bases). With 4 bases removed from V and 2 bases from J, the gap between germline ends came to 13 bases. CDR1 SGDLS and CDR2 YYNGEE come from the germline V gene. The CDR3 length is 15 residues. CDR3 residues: CASSTSQGAGNTIYF. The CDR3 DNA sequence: TGTGCCAGCAGCACAAGTCAGGGCGCTGGAAACACCATATATTTT.

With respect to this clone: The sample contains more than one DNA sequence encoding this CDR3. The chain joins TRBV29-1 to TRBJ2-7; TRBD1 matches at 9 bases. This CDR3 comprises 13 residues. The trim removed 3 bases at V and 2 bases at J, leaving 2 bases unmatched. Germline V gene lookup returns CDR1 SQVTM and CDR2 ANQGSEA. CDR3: CSVEGQGTYEQYF. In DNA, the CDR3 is TGCAGCGTTGAGGGACAGGGCACCTACGAGCAGTACTTC.

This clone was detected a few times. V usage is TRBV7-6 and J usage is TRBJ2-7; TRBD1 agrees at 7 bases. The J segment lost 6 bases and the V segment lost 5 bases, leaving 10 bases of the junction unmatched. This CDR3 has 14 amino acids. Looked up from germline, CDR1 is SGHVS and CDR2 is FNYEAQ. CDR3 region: CASSQLEAGGEQYF. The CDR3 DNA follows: TGTGCCAGCAGCCAACTAGAGGCAGGGGGCGAGCAGTACTTC.

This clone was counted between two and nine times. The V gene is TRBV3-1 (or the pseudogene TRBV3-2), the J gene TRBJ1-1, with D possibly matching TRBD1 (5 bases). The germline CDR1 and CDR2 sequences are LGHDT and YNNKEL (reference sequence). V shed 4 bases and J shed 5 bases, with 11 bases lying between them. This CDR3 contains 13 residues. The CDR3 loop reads CASSLGGGTEAFF. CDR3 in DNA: TGTGCCAGCAGCCTCGGGGGAGGTACTGAAGCTTTCTTT.

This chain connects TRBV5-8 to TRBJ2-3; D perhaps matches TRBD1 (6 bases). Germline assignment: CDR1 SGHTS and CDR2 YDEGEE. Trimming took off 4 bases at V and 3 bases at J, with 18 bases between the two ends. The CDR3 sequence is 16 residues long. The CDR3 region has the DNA TGTGCCAGCAGCGGGGGCGTAGAATTGAGAACAGATACGCAGTATTTT. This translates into CASSGGVELRTDTQYF. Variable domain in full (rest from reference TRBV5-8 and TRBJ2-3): EAGVTQSPTHLIKTRGQQATLRCSPISGHTSVYWYQQALGLGLQFLLWYDEGEERNRGNFPPRFSGRQFPNYSSELNVNALELEDSALYLCASSGGVELRTDTQYFGPGTRLTVL.

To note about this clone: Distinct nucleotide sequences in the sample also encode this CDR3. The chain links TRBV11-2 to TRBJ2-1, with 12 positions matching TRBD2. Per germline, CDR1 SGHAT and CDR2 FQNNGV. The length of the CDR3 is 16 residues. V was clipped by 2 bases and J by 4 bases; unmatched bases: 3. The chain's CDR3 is CASSLRLAGGYNEQFF. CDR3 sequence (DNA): TGTGCCAGCAGCTTAAGGCTAGCGGGGGGGTACAATGAGCAGTTCTTC.

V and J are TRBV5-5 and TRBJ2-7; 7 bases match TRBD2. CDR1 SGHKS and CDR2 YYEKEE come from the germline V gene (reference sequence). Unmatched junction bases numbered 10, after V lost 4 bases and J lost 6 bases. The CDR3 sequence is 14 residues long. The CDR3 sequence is CASSHATSMGEQYF. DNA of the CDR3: TGTGCCAGCAGCCACGCGACTAGCATGGGCGAGCAGTACTTC.

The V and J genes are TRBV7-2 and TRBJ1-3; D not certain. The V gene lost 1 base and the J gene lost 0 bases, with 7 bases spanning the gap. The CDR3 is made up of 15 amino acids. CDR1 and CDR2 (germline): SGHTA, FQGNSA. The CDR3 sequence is CASSLDGSSGNTIYF. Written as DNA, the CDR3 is TGTGCCAGCAGCTTAGACGGGAGCTCTGGAAACACCATATATTTT.

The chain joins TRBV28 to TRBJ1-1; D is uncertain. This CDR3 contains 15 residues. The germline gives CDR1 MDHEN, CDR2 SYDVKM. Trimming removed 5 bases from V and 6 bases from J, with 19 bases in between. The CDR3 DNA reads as TGTGCCAGCAGTACGCGGTATACGCTCCGCGCTGAAGCTTTCTTT. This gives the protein CASSTRYTLRAEAFF.

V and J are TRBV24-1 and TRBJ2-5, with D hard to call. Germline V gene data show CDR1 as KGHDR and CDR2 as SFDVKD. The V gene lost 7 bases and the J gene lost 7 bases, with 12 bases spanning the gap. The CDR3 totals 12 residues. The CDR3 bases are TGTGCCACCAGCGGAGCCTCCCGGACCCAGTACTTC. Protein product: CATSGASRTQYF.

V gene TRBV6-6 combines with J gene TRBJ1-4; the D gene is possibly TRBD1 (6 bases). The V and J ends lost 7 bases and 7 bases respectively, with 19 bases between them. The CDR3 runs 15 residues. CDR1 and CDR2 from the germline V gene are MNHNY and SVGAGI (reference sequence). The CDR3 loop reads CASTMPGGRVEKLFF. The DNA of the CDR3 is TGTGCCAGCACTATGCCCGGGGGGCGTGTTGAAAAACTGTTTTTT.

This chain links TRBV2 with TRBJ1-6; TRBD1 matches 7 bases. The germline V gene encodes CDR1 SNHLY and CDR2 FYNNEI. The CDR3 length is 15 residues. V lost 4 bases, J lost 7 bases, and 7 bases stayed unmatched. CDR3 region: CASSGEQGRNSPLHF. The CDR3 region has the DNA TGTGCCAGCAGTGGGGAACAGGGGAGAAATTCACCCCTCCACTTT.

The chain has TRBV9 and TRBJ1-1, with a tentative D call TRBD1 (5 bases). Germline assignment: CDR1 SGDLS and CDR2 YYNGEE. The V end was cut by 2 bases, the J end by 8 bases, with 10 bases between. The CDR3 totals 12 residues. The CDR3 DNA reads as TGTGCCAGCAGCGTGGGAGGACAAGAAGCTTTCTTT. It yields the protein CASSVGGQEAFF.

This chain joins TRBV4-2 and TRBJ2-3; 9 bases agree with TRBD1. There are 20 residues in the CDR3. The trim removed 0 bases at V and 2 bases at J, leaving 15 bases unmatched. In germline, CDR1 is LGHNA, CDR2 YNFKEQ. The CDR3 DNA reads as TGTGCCAGCAGCCAAGAGGGTTTATGGGTCGGGACAGGGTACACAGATACGCAGTATTTT. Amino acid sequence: CASSQEGLWVGTGYTDTQYF.